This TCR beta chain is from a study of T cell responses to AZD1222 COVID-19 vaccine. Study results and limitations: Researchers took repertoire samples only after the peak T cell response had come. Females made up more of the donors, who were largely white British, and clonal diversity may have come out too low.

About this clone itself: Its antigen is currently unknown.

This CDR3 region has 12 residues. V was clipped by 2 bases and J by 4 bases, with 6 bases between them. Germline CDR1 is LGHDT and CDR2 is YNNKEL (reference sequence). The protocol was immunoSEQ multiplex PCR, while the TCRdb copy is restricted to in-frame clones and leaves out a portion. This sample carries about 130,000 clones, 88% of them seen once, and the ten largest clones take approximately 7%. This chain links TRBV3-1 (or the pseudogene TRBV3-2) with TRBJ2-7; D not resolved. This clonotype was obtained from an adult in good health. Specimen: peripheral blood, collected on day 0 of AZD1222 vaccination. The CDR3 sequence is CASSQSAYEQYF. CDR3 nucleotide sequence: TGTGCCAGCAGCCAAAGTGCGTACGAGCAGTACTTC.